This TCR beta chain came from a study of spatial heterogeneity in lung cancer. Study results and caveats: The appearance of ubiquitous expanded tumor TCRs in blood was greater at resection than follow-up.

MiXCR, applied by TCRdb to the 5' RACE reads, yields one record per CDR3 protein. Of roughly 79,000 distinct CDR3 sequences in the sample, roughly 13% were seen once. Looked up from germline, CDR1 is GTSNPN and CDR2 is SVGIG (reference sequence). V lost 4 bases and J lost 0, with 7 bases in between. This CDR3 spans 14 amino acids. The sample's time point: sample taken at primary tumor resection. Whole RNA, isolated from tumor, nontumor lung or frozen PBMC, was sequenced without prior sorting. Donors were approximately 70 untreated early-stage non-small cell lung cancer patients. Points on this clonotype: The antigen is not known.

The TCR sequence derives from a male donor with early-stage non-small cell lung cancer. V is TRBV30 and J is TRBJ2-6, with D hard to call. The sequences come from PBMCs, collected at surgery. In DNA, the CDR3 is TGTGCCTGGATGCCAGGCTCTGGGGCCAACGTCCTGACTTTC. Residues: CAWMPGSGANVLTF.